Presented here are 20 T cell receptor beta chains from one specimen sequenced in a study of response to subunit inactivated influenza vaccine. In TCRdb, the RT-PCR reads were re-called with MiXCR into one record per CDR3 protein. The table shows about 520,000 distinct CDR3 sequences, with around 25% occurring only once. Source: CD4+ T cells sorted from PBMCs, taken 5 days after vaccination. All receptors come from a man aged 45-65 years who received an inactivated influenza vaccine.

This clonotype came up once. The V call is TRBV28, the J call TRBJ2-7; 10 bases align to TRBD2. Germline CDR1 reads MDHEN; CDR2 reads SYDVKM. Trimming cost V 3 bases and J 3 bases; bases outside gene matches: 14. The CDR3 extends over 18 amino acids. CDR3 sequence reads: CASSLGLAGAAGIYEQYF. The CDR3 DNA is TGTGCCAGCAGTTTGGGGCTAGCGGGAGCCGCGGGGATCTACGAGCAGTACTTC.

This clonotype was seen a few times. This rearrangement joins TRBV6-1 to TRBJ1-1; the D is unclear. CDR1 and CDR2 (germline): MNHNS, SASEGT. V lost 3 bases and J 4 bases, leaving 12 bases between the germline ends. There are 14 residues in the CDR3. DNA of the CDR3: TGTGCCAGCAGTGAGACCCCTCGCCGCACTGAAGCTTTCTTT. Translated: CASSETPRRTEAFF.

The rearrangement uses TRBV12-3 or TRBV12-4 and TRBJ1-2; D might be TRBD1 (5 bases). The V and J ends lost 5 bases and 0 bases respectively, with 19 bases between them. The CDR3 has 17 amino acids. The CDR3, as DNA: TGTGCCAGCAGTCCGGGGGTGGGGTGGTCCACTAACTATGGCTACACCTTC. Its translation: CASSPGVGWSTNYGYTF.

The genes are TRBV20-1 and TRBJ2-2; tentative D call: TRBD1 (5 bases). CDR1 and CDR2 (germline): DFQATT, SNEGSKA (reference sequence). V was trimmed by 4 bases and J by 0 bases, leaving 12 bases between them. This CDR3 is built from 15 residues. The CDR3 region is CSATDTGANTGELFF. CDR3 DNA sequence: TGCAGTGCTACCGACACAGGTGCGAACACCGGGGAGCTGTTTTTT.

This clonotype came up many times. V is TRBV20-1 and J is TRBJ2-1; 12 bases match TRBD2. With 5 bases clipped from V and 1 base from J, the junction kept 12 bases outside the gene matches. CDR1 and CDR2 from the germline V gene are DFQATT and SNEGSKA (reference sequence). The CDR3 is made up of 18 amino acids. This CDR3 reads CSAFTSSGRGSSYNEQFF. CDR3 DNA: TGCAGTGCTTTTACCTCTAGCGGGAGGGGATCGTCCTACAATGAGCAGTTCTTC.

The rearrangement links TRBV5-1 to TRBJ2-4, with TRBD2 matching 11 bases. This CDR3 has 19 amino acids. Per germline, CDR1 SGHRS and CDR2 YFSETQ. The J segment lost 1 base and the V segment lost 0 bases, leaving 9 bases of the junction unmatched. This CDR3 reads CASSLVSSGRPGAKNIQYF. For the CDR3, the DNA is TGCGCCAGCAGCTTGGTGTCTAGCGGGAGGCCCGGGGCCAAAAACATTCAGTACTTC.

This clonotype has a handful of counts. The chain carries TRBV6-2 or TRBV6-3 and TRBJ2-2; D is uncertain. Germline CDR1 MNHEY, CDR2 SVGEGT. This CDR3 contains 14 residues. Trimming took off 5 bases at V and 2 bases at J, with 9 bases between the two ends. CDR3 loop: CASSILGNTGELFF. CDR3 coding DNA: TGTGCCAGCAGTATTCTTGGAAACACCGGGGAGCTGTTTTTT.

J is TRBJ2-7 and V is TRBV7-2, with 9 bases identical to TRBD2. The CDR3 is 17 residues long. Germline V gene sequence: CDR1 SGHTA, CDR2 FQGNSA. V lost 0 bases and J lost 2; bases outside the gene matches: 8. The CDR3 nucleotides are TGTGCCAGCAGCTTAGCAGTGGGCGGGAGGGCCCCCTACGAGCAGTACTTC. Translating it yields CASSLAVGGRAPYEQYF.

The J gene is TRBJ2-7, the V gene TRBV12-3 or TRBV12-4, with 10 bases identical to TRBD2. This CDR3 comprises 14 residues. J was trimmed by 3 bases and V by 6 bases; bases with no gene match: 5. The CDR3, as DNA: TGTGCCAGCAGGGCCGGACTAGCGGACTACGAGCAGTACTTC. It yields the protein CASRAGLADYEQYF.

The J gene is TRBJ2-7, the V gene TRBV7-2; D is undetermined. The V end was cut by 1 base, the J end by 3 bases, with 7 bases between. The length of the CDR3 is 13 residues. Per the germline V gene, CDR1 is SGHTA and CDR2 is FQGNSA. Written as DNA, the CDR3 is TGTGCCAGCAGCTTAGGTGGCCGCTACGAGCAGTACTTC. It codes for CASSLGGRYEQYF.

This clonotype was picked up a small number of times. The chain combines TRBV30 with TRBJ2-7; a weak D match, TRBD1 (6 bases). The CDR3 consists of 13 residues. V dropped 1 base and J dropped 3 bases, with 10 bases sitting between them. Germline assignment: CDR1 GTSNPN and CDR2 SVGIG (reference sequence). The chain's CDR3 is CAWSAGVSYEQYF. For the CDR3, the DNA is TGTGCCTGGAGTGCAGGGGTGAGCTACGAGCAGTACTTC.

This clonotype was observed a few times. V and J are TRBV4-2 and TRBJ2-1, with 9 bases that match TRBD2. The CDR3 is 16 residues long. The germline gives CDR1 LGHNA, CDR2 YNFKEQ. J was trimmed by 6 bases and V by 2 bases; bases with no gene match: 8. CDR3 in DNA: TGTGCCAGCAGCCAACTGCCGGGACTAGCTGTCAATGAGCAGTTCTTC. This gives the protein CASSQLPGLAVNEQFF.

The rearrangement uses TRBV2 and TRBJ1-1; D uncertain. The CDR3 spans 14 residues. V lost 6 bases and J 5 bases, leaving 16 bases between the germline ends. The germline CDR1 and CDR2 sequences are SNHLY and FYNNEI. The CDR3 here is CASRSDPSWTEAFF. CDR3 bases: TGTGCCAGCAGATCGGACCCTTCGTGGACTGAAGCTTTCTTT.

J is TRBJ2-5 and V is TRBV12-3 or TRBV12-4; 10 nucleotides match TRBD2. V trimming: 6 bases; J trimming: 6 bases; junction bases outside the gene matches: 7. The CDR3 sequence is 14 residues long. CDR3 sequence (DNA): TGTGCCAGCAGAGAGCGGGGGGGCTTGAAGACCCAGTACTTC. This gives the protein CASRERGGLKTQYF.

The sample holds many counts of this clonotype. V usage is TRBV29-1 and J usage is TRBJ2-7; TRBD2 matches 13 bases. CDR1 is SQVTM, CDR2 ANQGSEA, per germline. The CDR3 totals 15 residues. V dropped 4 bases and J dropped 4; count of bases not matched to a gene: 7. The CDR3 loop reads CSVGHGLAGAYEQYF. CDR3 bases: TGCAGCGTTGGACACGGACTAGCGGGAGCTTACGAGCAGTACTTC.

This clonotype was counted between two and nine times. V is TRBV4-1 and J is TRBJ1-1; TRBD1 agrees at 7 bases. CDR1 MGHRA and CDR2 YSYEKL come from the germline V gene. The CDR3 totals 16 residues. Germline trimming cut 4 bases from V and 3 bases from J; bases unmatched to any gene: 11. CDR3 sequence reads: CASSPQQGGIYTEAFF. CDR3 coding DNA: TGCGCCAGCAGCCCCCAACAAGGGGGCATTTACACTGAAGCTTTCTTT.

A few counts support this clonotype. The J gene is TRBJ2-6, the V gene TRBV6-2 or TRBV6-3; D might be TRBD1 (5 bases). The germline V gene has CDR1 MNHEY and CDR2 SVGEGT. The CDR3 spans 18 residues. Trimming left V 8 bases short and J 4 bases short, with 24 bases between. CDR3 in DNA: TGTGCCAGCGTTAAAGGACAACCTACATTATTCGGGGCCAACGTCCTGACTTTC. Protein product: CASVKGQPTLFGANVLTF.

The chain links TRBV3-1 to TRBJ2-2, with 7 bases lining up with TRBD1. Germline V gives CDR1 LGHDT, CDR2 YNNKEL (reference sequence). This CDR3 contains 18 residues. V lost 4 bases, J lost 0 bases, and 11 bases stayed unmatched. CDR3 protein: CASSPQPMTGSNTGELFF. DNA for the CDR3: TGTGCCAGCAGCCCCCAGCCGATGACAGGGTCGAACACCGGGGAGCTGTTTTTT.

Points on this clonotype: It may be a read error: a sequence one base away is much more abundant. The rearrangement joins TRBV11-2 to TRBJ1-6, with 7 bases fitting TRBD1. The CDR3 runs 16 residues. Germline CDR1 is SGHAT and CDR2 is FQNNGV. CDR3 protein: CASSRQGESYNSPHHF. Here the CDR3 DNA reads TGTGCCAGCAGCCGACAGGGAGAGTCCTATAATTCACCCCACCACTTT.

The chain employs TRBV6-1 and TRBJ1-2; D is possibly TRBD1 (5 bases). Per the germline V gene, CDR1 is MNHNS and CDR2 is SASEGT. Deletions cut 5 bases from V and 7 bases from J, with 14 bases between. The CDR3 has 13 amino acids. The CDR3 is CASSLGPRTGYTF. CDR3 DNA sequence: TGTGCCAGCAGTCTGGGGCCTCGGACTGGCTACACCTTC.